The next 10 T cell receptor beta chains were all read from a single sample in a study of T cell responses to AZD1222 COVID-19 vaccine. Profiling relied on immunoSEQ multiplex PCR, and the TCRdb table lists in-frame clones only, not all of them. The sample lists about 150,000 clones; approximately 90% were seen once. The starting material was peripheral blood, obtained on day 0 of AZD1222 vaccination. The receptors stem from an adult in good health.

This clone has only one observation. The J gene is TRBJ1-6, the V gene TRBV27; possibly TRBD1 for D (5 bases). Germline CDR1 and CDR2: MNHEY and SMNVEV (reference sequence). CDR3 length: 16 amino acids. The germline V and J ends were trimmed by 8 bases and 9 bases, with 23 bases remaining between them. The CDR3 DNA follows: TGTGCCAGCGCCTTAGATCCGGGCTGGGGGACTTCACCCCTCCACTTT. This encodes CASALDPGWGTSPLHF.

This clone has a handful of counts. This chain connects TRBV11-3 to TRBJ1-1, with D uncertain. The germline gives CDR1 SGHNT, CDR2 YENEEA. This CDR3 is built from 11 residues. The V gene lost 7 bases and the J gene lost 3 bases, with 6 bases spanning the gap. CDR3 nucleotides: TGTGCCAGCACCTCGTACACTGAAGCTTTCTTT. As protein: CASTSYTEAFF.

The CDR3 loop reads CASSLGGGSYEQYF. CDR3 bases: TGTGCCAGCAGCTTAGGGGGAGGCTCCTACGAGCAGTACTTC. V gene TRBV3-1 (or the pseudogene TRBV3-2) combines with J gene TRBJ2-7; D may be TRBD1 or TRBD2 (6 bases each). Looked up from germline, CDR1 is LGHDT and CDR2 is YNNKEL (reference sequence). The V gene lost 5 bases and the J gene lost 0 bases, with 11 bases spanning the gap. This CDR3 spans 14 amino acids.

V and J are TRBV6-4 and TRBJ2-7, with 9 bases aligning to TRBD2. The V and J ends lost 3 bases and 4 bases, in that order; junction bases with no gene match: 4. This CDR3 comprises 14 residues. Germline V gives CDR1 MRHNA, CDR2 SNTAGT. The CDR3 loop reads CASSEVAGAYEQYF. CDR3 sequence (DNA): TGTGCCAGCAGTGAAGTAGCGGGAGCGTACGAGCAGTACTTC.

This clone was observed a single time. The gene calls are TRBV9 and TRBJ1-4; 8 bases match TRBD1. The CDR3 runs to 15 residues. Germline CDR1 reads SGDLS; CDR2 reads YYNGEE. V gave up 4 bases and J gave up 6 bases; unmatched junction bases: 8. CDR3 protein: CASSPGGTGYEKLFF. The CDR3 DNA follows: TGTGCCAGCAGCCCGGGCGGGACAGGTTATGAAAAACTGTTTTTT. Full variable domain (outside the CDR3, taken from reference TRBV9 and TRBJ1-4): DSGVTQTPKHLITATGQRVTLRCSPRSGDLSVYWYQQSLDQGLQFLIQYYNGEERAKGNILERFSAQQFPDLHSELNLSSLELGDSALYFCASSPGGTGYEKLFFGSGTQLSVL.

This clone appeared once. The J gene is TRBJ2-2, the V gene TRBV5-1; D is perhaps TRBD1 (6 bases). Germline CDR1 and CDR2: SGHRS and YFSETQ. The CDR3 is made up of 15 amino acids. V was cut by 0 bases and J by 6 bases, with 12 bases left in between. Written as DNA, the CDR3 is TGCGCCAGCAGCTTGGCCCCGAGGGGGTCCGGGGAGCTGTTTTTT. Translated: CASSLAPRGSGELFF.

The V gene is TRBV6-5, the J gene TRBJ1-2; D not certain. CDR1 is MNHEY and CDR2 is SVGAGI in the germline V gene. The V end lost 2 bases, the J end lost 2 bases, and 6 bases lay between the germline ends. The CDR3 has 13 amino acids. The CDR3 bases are TGTGCCAGCAGTTACCGGCCAAACTATGGCTACACCTTC. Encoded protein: CASSYRPNYGYTF.

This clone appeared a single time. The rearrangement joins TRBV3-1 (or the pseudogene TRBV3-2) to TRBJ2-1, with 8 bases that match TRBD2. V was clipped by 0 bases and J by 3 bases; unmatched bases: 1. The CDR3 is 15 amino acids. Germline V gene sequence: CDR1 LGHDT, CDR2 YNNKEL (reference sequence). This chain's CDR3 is CASSQEGTSYNEQFF. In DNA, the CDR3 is TGTGCCAGCAGCCAAGAGGGGACTAGCTACAATGAGCAGTTCTTC.

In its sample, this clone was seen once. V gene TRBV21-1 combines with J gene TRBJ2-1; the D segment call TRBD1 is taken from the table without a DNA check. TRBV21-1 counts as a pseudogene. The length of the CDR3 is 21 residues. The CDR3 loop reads CASSKGSRGRGAPFSYNEQFF. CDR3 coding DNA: TGTGCCAGCAGCAAAGGGAGCCGTGGCAGGGGTGCCCCCTTCTCCTACAATGAGCAGTTCTTC.

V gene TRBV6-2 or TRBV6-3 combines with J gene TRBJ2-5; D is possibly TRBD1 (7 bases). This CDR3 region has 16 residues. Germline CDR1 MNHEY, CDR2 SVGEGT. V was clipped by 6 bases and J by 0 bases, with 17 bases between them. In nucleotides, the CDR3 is TGTGCCAGCAGCCAGGGGGGACAGATGTACCAAGAGACCCAGTACTTC. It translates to CASSQGGQMYQETQYF.